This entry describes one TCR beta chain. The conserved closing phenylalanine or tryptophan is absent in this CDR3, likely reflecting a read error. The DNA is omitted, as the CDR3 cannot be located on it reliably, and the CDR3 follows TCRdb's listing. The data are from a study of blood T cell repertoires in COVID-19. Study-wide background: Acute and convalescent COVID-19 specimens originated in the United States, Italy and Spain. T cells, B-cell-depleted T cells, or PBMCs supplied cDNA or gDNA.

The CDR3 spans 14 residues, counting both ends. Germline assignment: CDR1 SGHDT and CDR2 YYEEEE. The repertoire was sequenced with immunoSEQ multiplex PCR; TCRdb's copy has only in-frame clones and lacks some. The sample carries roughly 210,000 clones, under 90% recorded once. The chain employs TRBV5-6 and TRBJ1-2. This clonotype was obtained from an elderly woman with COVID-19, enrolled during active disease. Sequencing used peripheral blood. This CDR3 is CASSLGGTMATPSV.